The 20 T cell receptor beta chains listed next were all sequenced from one sample in a study of Graves' ophthalmopathy and Graves' hyperthyroidism (dated by TCRdb to 2016 to 2018). The sequencer listed for this sample is Illumina HiSeq 2000. For repertoire sequencing, TCR beta CDR3 regions were amplified from RNA transcripts. HTBI primers and the Qiagen OneStep RT-PCR kit were used in a first-round RT-PCR, which was followed by a second-round multiplex PCR, size selection and purification. The public reads were quality trimmed at Q25 with fastp and then assembled into clones with MiXCR by TCRdb, keeping productive beta chains. Each CDR3 protein gets just one entry, which takes the most common genes and DNA from the rows behind it. The sample table contains approximately 500,000 distinct CDR3 sequences; only one count was recorded for approximately 14% of them. The top ten clones comprise 9.8% of the sample.

Sequenced sample: blood. These receptors originate from a woman under 40 with Graves' ophthalmopathy. Donor details come from another sample of the same person, matched by shared clones.

This clonotype was detected only once. A much larger clone lies a single base off, so this may be a read error. This chain uses TRBV6-5 with TRBJ2-1; unclear D gene. Germline CDR1 MNHEY, CDR2 SVGAGI. V was pared by 0 bases and J by 7 bases, with 7 bases between. The CDR3 runs 13 residues. Written as DNA, the CDR3 is TGTGCCAGCAGTTACTCCTTGAGGAATGAGCAGTTCTTC. As protein: CASSYSLRNEQFF.

V is TRBV27 and J is TRBJ2-7; D not resolved. Germline CDR1 and CDR2: MNHEY and SMNVEV (reference sequence). This CDR3 is 15 amino acids long. Between the trimmed V and J ends, which lost 0 bases and 2 bases, there was a span of 11 bases. The CDR3, as DNA: TGTGCCAGCAGTTTATCTACGGTACACCCCTACGAGCAGTACTTC. Amino acid sequence: CASSLSTVHPYEQYF.

CDR3 in DNA: TGTGCCAGCAGCGCGCATGGGACCCTAGCCAAAAACATTCAGTACTTC. It yields the protein CASSAHGTLAKNIQYF. The chain joins TRBV9 to TRBJ2-4; D might be TRBD1 or TRBD2, each matching 5 bases. This CDR3 spans 16 amino acids. V lost 3 bases, J lost 0 bases, and 13 bases lay in between. CDR1 SGDLS and CDR2 YYNGEE come from the germline V gene.

In its sample, this clonotype was seen many times. The gene calls are TRBV6-1 and TRBJ2-7; D is unresolved. CDR1 and CDR2 (germline): MNHNS, SASEGT. This CDR3 comprises 13 residues. V dropped 5 bases and J dropped 7 bases, with 15 bases sitting between them. The CDR3 region has the DNA TGTGCCAGCAGTCTAGGGCGAAACGAAGAGCAGTACTTC. It yields the protein CASSLGRNEEQYF.

This clonotype occurred many times. The J gene is TRBJ1-6, the V gene TRBV12-5; TRBD1 is a possible D gene (6 bases). V shed 1 base and J shed 7 bases, with 11 bases lying between them. This CDR3 comprises 15 residues. Looked up from germline, CDR1 is LGHNT and CDR2 is FRNRAP. As DNA, the CDR3 is TGTGCTAGTGGTTTGGGGGACATTCCCAATTCACCCCTCCACTTT. This sequence encodes CASGLGDIPNSPLHF.

This clonotype was counted ten times or more. The chain uses TRBV27 and TRBJ2-2; either TRBD1 or TRBD2 may fit D (6 bases each). The CDR3 is 17 amino acids. The germline V and J ends were trimmed by 2 bases and 4 bases, with 17 bases remaining between them. Germline CDR1 reads MNHEY; CDR2 reads SMNVEV (reference sequence). Here the CDR3 DNA reads TGTGCCAGCAGTTTAGGGGGGCAGGGCTTTTCCACCGGGGAGCTGTTTTTT. Translating it yields CASSLGGQGFSTGELFF.

This clonotype has only a few counts. The chain uses TRBV6-2 or TRBV6-3 and TRBJ1-1; D is undetermined. Trimming removed 7 bases from V and 1 base from J, with 10 bases in between. CDR1 MNHEY and CDR2 SVGEGT come from the germline V gene. This CDR3 region has 13 residues. The CDR3 is CASTKTRNTEAFF. The CDR3, as DNA: TGTGCCAGCACCAAGACTCGGAACACTGAAGCTTTCTTT.

The sample holds many counts of this clonotype. The chain combines TRBV28 with TRBJ1-2, with 12 bases aligning to TRBD1. The germline CDR1 and CDR2 sequences are MDHEN and SYDVKM. The ends lost 1 base at V and 6 bases at J; junction bases unmatched: 18. The length of the CDR3 is 20 residues. The CDR3 region is CASSLLLGGTGGQSPNGYTF. CDR3 nucleotide sequence: TGTGCCAGCAGTTTATTGTTGGGTGGGACAGGGGGCCAAAGCCCTAATGGCTACACCTTC.

This clonotype has ten or more counts. V gene TRBV12-5 combines with J gene TRBJ2-7; no definite D call. Germline CDR1 is LGHNT and CDR2 is FRNRAP. V was shortened by 0 bases and J by 6 bases, with 9 bases between the two germline ends. The CDR3 totals 13 residues. In nucleotides, the CDR3 is TGTGCTAGTGGTTTGGTATGGATCGGCGAGCAGTACTTC. Amino acids: CASGLVWIGEQYF.

At least ten counts were recorded for this clonotype. An end of the junction does not agree with germline; a read error may underlie this. This sequence joins TRBV6-1 and TRBJ1-2; no clear D. Germline CDR1 MNHNS, CDR2 SASEGT. This CDR3 is built from 15 residues. The DNA of the CDR3 is TGTGCCGGCAGTGAAGTGCTACCAGCTAACTATGGCTACACCTTC. The encoded protein is CAGSEVLPANYGYTF.

This clonotype showed up many times. The V and J genes are TRBV10-3 and TRBJ2-7, with 10 nucleotides matching TRBD2. CDR3 size: 16 residues. Germline values: CDR1 ENHRY, CDR2 SYGVKD. V shed 6 bases and J 4 bases; nucleotides not matched to a gene: 12. The DNA for the CDR3 is TGTGCCATCAGGACTCCTCTAGGAGCGGGGGGGTACGAGCAGTACTTC. Translated: CAIRTPLGAGGYEQYF.

This clonotype was recorded many times. The genes are TRBV6-1 and TRBJ2-5; D unclear. This CDR3 spans 14 amino acids. The V gene's germline CDR1 is MNHNS and CDR2 SASEGT. V lost 3 bases to trimming and J lost 5 bases, with 13 bases between them. Here the CDR3 reads CASSESLVEETQYF. CDR3 DNA: TGTGCCAGCAGTGAGTCCCTAGTTGAGGAGACCCAGTACTTC.

The sample holds a few counts of this clonotype. This chain connects TRBV5-1 to TRBJ1-2; D perhaps matches TRBD1 (5 bases). CDR1 and CDR2 (germline): SGHRS, YFSETQ. The CDR3 extends over 14 amino acids. V gave up 3 bases and J gave up 0 bases, with 9 bases separating them. As DNA, the CDR3 is TGCGCCAGCAGCTCGGGACCGACTAACTATGGCTACACCTTC. Protein sequence: CASSSGPTNYGYTF.

This clonotype was counted ten times or more. The V call is TRBV7-2, the J call TRBJ1-2; 7 bases map to TRBD1. This CDR3 is built from 14 residues. Germline V gene data show CDR1 as SGHTA and CDR2 as FQGNSA. The junction had 7 bases not matched to a gene; V was cut back by 2 bases and J by 7 bases. The CDR3 sequence is CASSLLEAGGGYTF. The DNA for the CDR3 is TGTGCCAGCAGCTTATTAGAGGCAGGGGGTGGCTACACCTTC.

V gene TRBV12-3 or TRBV12-4 combines with J gene TRBJ1-1; D ambiguous. The V end lost 0 bases, the J end lost 7 bases, and 3 bases lay between the germline ends. This CDR3 comprises 11 residues. This CDR3 reads CASSLAGEAFF. CDR3 coding DNA: TGTGCCAGCAGTTTAGCCGGTGAAGCTTTCTTT.

In this sample, this clonotype turned up many times. This chain links TRBV20-1 with TRBJ1-2; perhaps TRBD1 as D (5 bases). Trimming took off 6 bases at V and 7 bases at J, with 12 bases between the two ends. The CDR3 has 11 amino acids. Germline values: CDR1 DFQATT, CDR2 SNEGSKA (reference sequence). CDR3 loop: CSAQMGLGYTF. The CDR3 DNA sequence: TGCAGTGCCCAGATGGGGCTTGGCTACACCTTC.

Many counts were recorded for this clonotype. The chain links TRBV6-2 or TRBV6-3 to TRBJ1-1, with D unclear. Germline CDR1 reads MNHEY; CDR2 reads SVGEGT. The CDR3 covers 12 residues. Trimming stripped 4 bases from V and 5 bases from J, with 8 bases between. CDR3 DNA: TGTGCCAGCAGTTTTTTGGGAACTGAAGCTTTCTTT. Protein sequence: CASSFLGTEAFF.

V gene TRBV4-1 combines with J gene TRBJ1-6; TRBD1 is a possible D gene (6 bases). V lost 1 base to trimming and J lost 9 bases, with 19 bases between them. Germline V CDR1 and CDR2: MGHRA, YSYEKL. The length of the CDR3 is 17 residues. CDR3: CASSQGGGRGMSSPLHF. The CDR3 DNA reads as TGCGCCAGCAGCCAAGGAGGGGGTAGGGGAATGAGTTCACCCCTCCACTTT.

In its sample, this clonotype was seen many times. J is TRBJ2-4 and V is TRBV11-2, with D tentatively TRBD1 or TRBD2 (5 bases each). CDR1 and CDR2 from the germline V gene are SGHAT and FQNNGV. The CDR3 covers 14 residues. Trimming left V 5 bases short and J 0 bases short, with 8 bases between. The CDR3 DNA follows: TGTGCCAGCAGCGGGACGGGAGCCAAAAACATTCAGTACTTC. Its protein product is CASSGTGAKNIQYF.

This clonotype was observed many times. The J gene is TRBJ1-2, the V gene TRBV28; no reliable D call. Per germline, CDR1 MDHEN and CDR2 SYDVKM. With 6 bases removed from V and 4 bases from J, the gap between germline ends came to 15 bases. The CDR3 has 14 residues. CDR3 coding DNA: TGTGCCAGCAGCTCAAGGGTTTTGGGCTATGGCTACACCTTC. As protein: CASSSRVLGYGYTF.